What follows are 7 T cell receptor beta chains derived from one specimen sequenced in a study of cytomegalovirus exposure and HLA in healthy donors. With 60 Vbeta and 13 Jbeta primers, the PCR was carried out. The assay was immunoSEQ multiplex PCR, and TCRdb's table has in-frame clones only and misses some. The sample holds approximately 120,000 clones, 78% seen once. The sequenced sample was PBMCs. The receptors derive from a woman aged 40 to 50 in good health and CMV-seronegative.

The chain recombines TRBV19 with TRBJ1-5, with a possible D match to TRBD1 (6 bases). CDR1 is LNHDA and CDR2 is SQIVND in the germline V gene (reference sequence). The CDR3 sequence is 14 residues long. V lost 6 bases, J lost 0 bases, and 9 bases lay in between. CDR3 residues: CASSGTYSNQPQHF. The CDR3 nucleotides are TGTGCCAGTAGCGGGACATATAGCAATCAGCCCCAGCATTTT.

This sequence joins TRBV5-4 and TRBJ2-6; weak D call: TRBD1 (6 bases). This CDR3 region has 18 residues. Trimming left V 0 bases short and J 3 bases short, with 16 bases between. Per the germline V gene, CDR1 is SGHNT and CDR2 is YYREEE (reference sequence). The CDR3 sequence: CASSLEAGAPFGANVLTF. Here the CDR3 DNA reads TGTGCCAGCAGCTTGGAGGCAGGGGCTCCCTTTGGGGCCAACGTCCTGACTTTC.

The chain uses TRBV28 and TRBJ1-1; D is perhaps TRBD1 (5 bases). The CDR3 has 13 residues. CDR1 and CDR2 from the germline V gene are MDHEN and SYDVKM. V was clipped by 10 bases and J by 4 bases, with 16 bases between them. CDR3 sequence reads: CATSQGLITEAFF. The CDR3 coding sequence is TGTGCCACCTCCCAGGGTTTGATCACTGAAGCTTTCTTT. Full variable domain (remainder filled in from reference TRBV28 and TRBJ1-1): DVKVTQSSRYLVKRTGEKVFLECVQDMDHENMFWYRQDPGLGLRLIYFSYDVKMKEKGDIPEGYSVSREKKERFSLILESASTNQTSMYLCATSQGLITEAFFGQGTRLTVV.

DNA of the CDR3: TGTGCCAGCAGTGAAGCAACAGGGCCTCTCTATGGCTACACCTTC. Amino acid sequence: CASSEATGPLYGYTF. The chain combines TRBV6-1 with TRBJ1-2; D is perhaps TRBD1 (6 bases). Trimming pared 0 bases from V and 4 bases from J, leaving 12 bases between. Looked up from germline, CDR1 is MNHNS and CDR2 is SASEGT. This CDR3 has 15 amino acids.

The V gene is TRBV27, the J gene TRBJ1-5; D call uncertain. Germline values: CDR1 MNHEY, CDR2 SMNVEV (reference sequence). Trimming took 4 bases from V and 3 from J, leaving 10 bases between them. There are 14 residues in the CDR3. For the CDR3, the DNA is TGTGCCAGCAGTTCAGCCGGGTACAATCAGCCCCAGCATTTT. This encodes CASSSAGYNQPQHF.

The sample holds one count of this clone. V gene TRBV10-2 combines with J gene TRBJ2-5; no clear D. Trimming stripped 3 bases from V and 3 bases from J, with 14 bases between. This CDR3 has 15 residues. Germline loops: CDR1 WSHSY, CDR2 SAAADI. CDR3 in amino acids: CASSESLLEEETQYF. As DNA, the CDR3 is TGCGCCAGCAGTGAATCACTACTTGAGGAAGAGACCCAGTACTTC.

The rearrangement uses TRBV5-4 and TRBJ2-2; 16 nucleotides agree with TRBD2. The V gene's germline CDR1 is SGHNT and CDR2 YYREEE (reference sequence). The V and J ends lost 3 bases and 5 bases, in that order; junction bases with no gene match: 4. This CDR3 contains 17 residues. The CDR3 sequence: CASSWGLAGGPTGELFF. CDR3 nucleotides: TGTGCCAGCAGCTGGGGACTAGCGGGAGGGCCGACCGGGGAGCTGTTTTTT.